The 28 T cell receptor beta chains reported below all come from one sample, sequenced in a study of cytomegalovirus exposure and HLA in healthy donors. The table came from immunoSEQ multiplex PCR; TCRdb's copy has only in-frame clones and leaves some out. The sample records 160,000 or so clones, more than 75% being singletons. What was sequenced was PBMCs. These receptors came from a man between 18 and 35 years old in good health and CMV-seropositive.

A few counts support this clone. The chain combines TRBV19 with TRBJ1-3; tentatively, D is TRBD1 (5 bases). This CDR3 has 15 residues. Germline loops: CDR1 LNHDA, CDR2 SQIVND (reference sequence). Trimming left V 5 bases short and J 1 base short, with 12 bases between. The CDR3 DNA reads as TGTGCCAGTAGTCCACAGAGGACATCTGGAAACACCATATATTTT. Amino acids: CASSPQRTSGNTIYF. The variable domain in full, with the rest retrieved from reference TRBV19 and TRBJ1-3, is DGGITQSPKYLFRKEGQNVTLSCEQNLNHDAMYWYRQDPGQGLRLIYYSQIVNDFQKGDIAEGYSVSREKKESFPLTVTSAQKNPTAFYLCASSPQRTSGNTIYFGEGSWLTVV.

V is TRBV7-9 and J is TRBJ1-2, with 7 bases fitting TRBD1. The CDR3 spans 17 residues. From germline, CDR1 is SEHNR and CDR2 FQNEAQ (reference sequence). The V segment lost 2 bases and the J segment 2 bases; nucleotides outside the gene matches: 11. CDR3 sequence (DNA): TGTGCCAGCAGCTTAACCCGACTGACAGGGAACAACTATGGCTACACCTTC. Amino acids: CASSLTRLTGNNYGYTF.

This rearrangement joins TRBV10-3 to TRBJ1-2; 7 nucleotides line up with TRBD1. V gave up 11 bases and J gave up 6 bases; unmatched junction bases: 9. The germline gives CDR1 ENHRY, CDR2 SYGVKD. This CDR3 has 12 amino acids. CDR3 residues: CASQQGRDGYTF. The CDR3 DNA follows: TGTGCCTCCCAACAGGGGCGGGATGGCTACACCTTC.

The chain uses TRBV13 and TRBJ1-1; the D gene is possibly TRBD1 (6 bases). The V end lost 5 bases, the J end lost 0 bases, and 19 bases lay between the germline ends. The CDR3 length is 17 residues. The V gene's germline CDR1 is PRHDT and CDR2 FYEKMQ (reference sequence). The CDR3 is CASSPRGQNGLNTEAFF. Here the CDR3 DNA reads TGTGCCAGCAGCCCCCGTGGACAGAATGGGCTGAACACTGAAGCTTTCTTT.

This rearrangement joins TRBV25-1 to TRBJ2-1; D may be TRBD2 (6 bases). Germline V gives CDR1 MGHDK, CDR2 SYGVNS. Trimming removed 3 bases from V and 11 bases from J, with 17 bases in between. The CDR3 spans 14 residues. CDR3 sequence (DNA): TGTGCCAGCAGTGATGATGGTCTTGGAGGGAAGCAGTTCTTC. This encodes CASSDDGLGGKQFF. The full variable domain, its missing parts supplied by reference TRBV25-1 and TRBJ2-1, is EADIYQTPRYLVIGTGKKITLECSQTMGHDKMYWYQQDPGMELHLIHYSYGVNSTEKGDLSSESTVSRIRTEHFPLTLESARPSHTSQYLCASSDDGLGGKQFFGPGTRLTVL.

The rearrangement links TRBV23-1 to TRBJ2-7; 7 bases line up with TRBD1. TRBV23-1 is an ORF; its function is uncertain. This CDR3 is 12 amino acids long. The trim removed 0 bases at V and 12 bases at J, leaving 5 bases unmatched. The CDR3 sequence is CASSQSGRQGYF. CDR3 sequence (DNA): TGCGCCAGCAGTCAATCGGGGCGACAGGGGTACTTC.

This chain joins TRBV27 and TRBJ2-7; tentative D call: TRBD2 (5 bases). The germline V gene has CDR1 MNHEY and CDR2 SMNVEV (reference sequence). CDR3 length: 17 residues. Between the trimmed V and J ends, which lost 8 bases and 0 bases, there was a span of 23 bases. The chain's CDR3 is CASRLDSGVGPSYEQYF. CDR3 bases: TGTGCCAGCCGCCTGGATTCCGGGGTCGGTCCCTCCTACGAGCAGTACTTC.

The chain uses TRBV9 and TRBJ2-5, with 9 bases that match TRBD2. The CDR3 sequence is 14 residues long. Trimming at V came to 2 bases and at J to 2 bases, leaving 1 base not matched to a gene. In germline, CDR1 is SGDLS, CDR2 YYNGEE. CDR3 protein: CASSVTSGQETQYF. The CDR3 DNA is TGTGCCAGCAGCGTGACTAGCGGACAAGAGACCCAGTACTTC.

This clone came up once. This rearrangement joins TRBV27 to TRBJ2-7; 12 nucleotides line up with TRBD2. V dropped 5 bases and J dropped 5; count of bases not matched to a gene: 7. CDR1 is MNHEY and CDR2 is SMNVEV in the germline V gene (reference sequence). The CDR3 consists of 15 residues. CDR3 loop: CASSPGLAGSNEQYF. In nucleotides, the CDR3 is TGTGCCAGCAGTCCTGGACTAGCGGGATCCAACGAGCAGTACTTC.

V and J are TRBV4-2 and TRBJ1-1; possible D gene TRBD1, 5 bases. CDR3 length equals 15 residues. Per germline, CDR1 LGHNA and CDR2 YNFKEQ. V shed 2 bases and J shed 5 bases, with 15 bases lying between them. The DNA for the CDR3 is TGTGCCAGCAGCCAACAGTGGTCAGGGCGGACTGAAGCTTTCTTT. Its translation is CASSQQWSGRTEAFF.

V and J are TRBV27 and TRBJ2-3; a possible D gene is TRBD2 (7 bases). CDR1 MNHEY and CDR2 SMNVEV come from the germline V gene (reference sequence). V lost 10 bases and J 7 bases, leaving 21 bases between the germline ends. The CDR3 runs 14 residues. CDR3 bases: TGTGCCACTGGGGGGGGGCACACTGCCAATACGCAGTATTTT. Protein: CATGGGHTANTQYF.

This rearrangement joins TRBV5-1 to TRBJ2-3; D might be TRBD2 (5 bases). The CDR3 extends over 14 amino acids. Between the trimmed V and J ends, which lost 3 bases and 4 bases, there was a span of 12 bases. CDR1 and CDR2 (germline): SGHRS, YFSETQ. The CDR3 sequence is CASSSLAYADTQYF. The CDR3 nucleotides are TGCGCCAGCAGCTCCCTAGCTTACGCAGATACGCAGTATTTT.

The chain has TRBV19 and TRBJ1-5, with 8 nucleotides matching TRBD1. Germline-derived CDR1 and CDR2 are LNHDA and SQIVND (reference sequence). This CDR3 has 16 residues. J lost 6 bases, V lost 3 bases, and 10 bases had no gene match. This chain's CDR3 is CASSIFQGALIQPQHF. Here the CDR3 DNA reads TGTGCCAGTAGTATCTTCCAGGGGGCGTTAATTCAGCCCCAGCATTTT.

CDR3 residues: CASSQSRTPGGPGATNEKLFF. As DNA, the CDR3 is TGCGCCAGCAGTCAGTCCCGGACCCCAGGGGGCCCGGGGGCAACTAATGAAAAACTGTTTTTT. V usage is TRBV23-1 and J usage is TRBJ1-4; TRBD1 agrees at 8 bases. TRBV23-1 is noted as an ORF with a role that remains uncertain. V lost 3 bases and J lost 0; bases outside the gene matches: 18. This CDR3 is built from 21 residues.

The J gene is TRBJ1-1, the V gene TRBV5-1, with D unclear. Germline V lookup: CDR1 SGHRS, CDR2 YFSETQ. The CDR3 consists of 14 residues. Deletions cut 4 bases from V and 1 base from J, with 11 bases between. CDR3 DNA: TGCGCCAGCAGCGGTATGGGAGCGAACACTGAAGCTTTCTTT. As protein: CASSGMGANTEAFF.

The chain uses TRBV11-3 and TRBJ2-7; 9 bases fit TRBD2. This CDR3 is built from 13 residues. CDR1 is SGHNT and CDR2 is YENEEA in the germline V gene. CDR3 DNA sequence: TGTCCCAAAACGGGCGGGAGGGCCGGGGAGCAGTACTTC. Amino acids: CPKTGGRAGEQYF.

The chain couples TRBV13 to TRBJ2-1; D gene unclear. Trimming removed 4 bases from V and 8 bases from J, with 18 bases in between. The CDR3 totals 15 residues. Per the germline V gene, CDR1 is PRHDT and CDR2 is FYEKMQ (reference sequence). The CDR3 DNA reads TGTGCCAGCAGCTCCCCTTCTATGGCAAGCGATGAGCAGTTCTTC. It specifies CASSSPSMASDEQFF.

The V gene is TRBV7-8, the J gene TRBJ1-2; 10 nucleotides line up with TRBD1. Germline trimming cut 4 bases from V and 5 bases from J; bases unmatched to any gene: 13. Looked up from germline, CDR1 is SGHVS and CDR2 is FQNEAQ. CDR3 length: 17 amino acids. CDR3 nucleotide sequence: TGTGCCAGCAGCTGGGGGTCGGGGACAGGGGCAGTATATGGCTACACCTTC. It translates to CASSWGSGTGAVYGYTF.

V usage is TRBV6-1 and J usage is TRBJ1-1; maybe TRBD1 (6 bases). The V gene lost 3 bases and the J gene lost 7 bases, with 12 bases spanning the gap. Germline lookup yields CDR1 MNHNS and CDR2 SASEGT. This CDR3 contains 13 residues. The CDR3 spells CASSDGTNVEAFF. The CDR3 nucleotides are TGTGCCAGCAGTGATGGGACAAACGTTGAAGCTTTCTTT.

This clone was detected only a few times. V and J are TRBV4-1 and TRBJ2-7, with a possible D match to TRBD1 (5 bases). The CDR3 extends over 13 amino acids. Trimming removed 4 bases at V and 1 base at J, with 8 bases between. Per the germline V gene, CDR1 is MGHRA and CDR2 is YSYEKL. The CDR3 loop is CASSPRQSYEQYF. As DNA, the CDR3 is TGCGCCAGCAGCCCTAGACAGTCCTACGAGCAGTACTTC.

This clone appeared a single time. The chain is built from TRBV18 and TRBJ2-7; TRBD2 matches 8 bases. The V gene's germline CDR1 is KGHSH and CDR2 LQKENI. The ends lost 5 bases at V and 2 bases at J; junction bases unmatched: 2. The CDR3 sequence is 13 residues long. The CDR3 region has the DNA TGTGCCAGCTCAATTAGCGGGACCTACGAGCAGTACTTC. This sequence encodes CASSISGTYEQYF.

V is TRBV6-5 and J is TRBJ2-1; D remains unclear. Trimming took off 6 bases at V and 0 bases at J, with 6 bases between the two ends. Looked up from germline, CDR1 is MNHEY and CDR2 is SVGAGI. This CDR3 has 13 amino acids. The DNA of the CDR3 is TGTGCCAGCAGCCTAAGCTCCTACAATGAGCAGTTCTTC. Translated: CASSLSSYNEQFF.

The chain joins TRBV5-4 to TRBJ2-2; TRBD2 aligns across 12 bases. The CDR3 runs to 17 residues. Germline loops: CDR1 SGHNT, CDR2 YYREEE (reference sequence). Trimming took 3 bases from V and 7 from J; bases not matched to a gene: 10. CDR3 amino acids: CASSSTTSGRSVGELFF. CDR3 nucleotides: TGTGCCAGCAGCTCGACTACTAGCGGGAGGTCGGTCGGGGAGCTGTTTTTT.

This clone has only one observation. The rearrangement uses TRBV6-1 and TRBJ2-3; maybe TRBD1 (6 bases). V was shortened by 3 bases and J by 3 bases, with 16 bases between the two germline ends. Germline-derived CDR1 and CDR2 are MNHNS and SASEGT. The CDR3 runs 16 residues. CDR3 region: CASSEPLGGATDTQYF. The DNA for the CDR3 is TGTGCCAGCAGTGAGCCCCTAGGGGGAGCGACAGATACGCAGTATTTT.

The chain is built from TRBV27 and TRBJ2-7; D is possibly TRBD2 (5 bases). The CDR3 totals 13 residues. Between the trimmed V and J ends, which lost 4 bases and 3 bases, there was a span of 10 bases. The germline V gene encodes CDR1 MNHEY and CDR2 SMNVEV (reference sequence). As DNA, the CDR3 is TGTGCCAGCAGTTCCGGACTCGACTACGAGCAGTACTTC. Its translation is CASSSGLDYEQYF.

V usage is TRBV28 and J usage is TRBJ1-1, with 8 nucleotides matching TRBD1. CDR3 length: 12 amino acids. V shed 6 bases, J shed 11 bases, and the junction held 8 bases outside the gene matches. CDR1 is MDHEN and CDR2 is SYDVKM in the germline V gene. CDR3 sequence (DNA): TGTGCCAGCAGACCCGGACAGGGACCGGCTTTCTTT. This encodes CASRPGQGPAFF.

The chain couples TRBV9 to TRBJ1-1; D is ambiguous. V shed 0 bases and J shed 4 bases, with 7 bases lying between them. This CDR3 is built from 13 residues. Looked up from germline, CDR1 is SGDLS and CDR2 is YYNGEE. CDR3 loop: CASSVGSGTEAFF. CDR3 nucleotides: TGTGCCAGCAGCGTAGGGTCGGGCACTGAAGCTTTCTTT.

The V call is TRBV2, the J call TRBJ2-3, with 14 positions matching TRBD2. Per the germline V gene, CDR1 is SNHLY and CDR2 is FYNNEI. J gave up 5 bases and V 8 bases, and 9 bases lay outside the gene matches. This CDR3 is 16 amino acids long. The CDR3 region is CASRFGTSGGVDTQYF. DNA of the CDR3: TGTGCCAGCCGTTTCGGGACTAGCGGGGGCGTAGATACGCAGTATTTT.